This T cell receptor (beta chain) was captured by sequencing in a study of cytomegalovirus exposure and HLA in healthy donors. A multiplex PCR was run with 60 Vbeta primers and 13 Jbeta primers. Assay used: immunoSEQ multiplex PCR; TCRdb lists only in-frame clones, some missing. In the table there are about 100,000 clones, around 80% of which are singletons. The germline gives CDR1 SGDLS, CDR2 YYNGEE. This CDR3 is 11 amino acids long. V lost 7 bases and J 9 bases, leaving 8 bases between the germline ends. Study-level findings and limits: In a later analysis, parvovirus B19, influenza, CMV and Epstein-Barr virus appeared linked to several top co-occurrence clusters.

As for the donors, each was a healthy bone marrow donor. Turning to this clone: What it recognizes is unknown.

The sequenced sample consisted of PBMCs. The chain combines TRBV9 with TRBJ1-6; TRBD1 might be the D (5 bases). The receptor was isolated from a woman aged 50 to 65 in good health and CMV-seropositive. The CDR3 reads CASGGTSPLHF. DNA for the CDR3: TGTGCCAGCGGAGGGACTTCACCCCTCCACTTT.